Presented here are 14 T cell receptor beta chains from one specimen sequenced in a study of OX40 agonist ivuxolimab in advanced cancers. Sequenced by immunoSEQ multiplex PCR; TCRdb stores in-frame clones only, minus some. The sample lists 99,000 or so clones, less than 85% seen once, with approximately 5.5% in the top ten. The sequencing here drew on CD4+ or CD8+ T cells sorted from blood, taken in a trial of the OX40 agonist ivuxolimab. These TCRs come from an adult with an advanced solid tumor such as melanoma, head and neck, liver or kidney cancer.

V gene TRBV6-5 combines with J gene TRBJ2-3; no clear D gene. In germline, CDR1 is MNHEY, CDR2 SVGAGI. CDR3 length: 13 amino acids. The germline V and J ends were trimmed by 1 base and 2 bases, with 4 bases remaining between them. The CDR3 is CASSYYFTDTQYF. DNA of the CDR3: TGTGCCAGCAGTTACTATTTCACAGATACGCAGTATTTT.

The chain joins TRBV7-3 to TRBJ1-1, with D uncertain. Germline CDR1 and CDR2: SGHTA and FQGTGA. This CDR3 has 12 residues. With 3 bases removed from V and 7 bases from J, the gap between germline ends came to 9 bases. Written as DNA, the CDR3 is TGTGCCAGCAGCTTGTCAGGCGTTGAAGCTTTCTTT. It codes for CASSLSGVEAFF.

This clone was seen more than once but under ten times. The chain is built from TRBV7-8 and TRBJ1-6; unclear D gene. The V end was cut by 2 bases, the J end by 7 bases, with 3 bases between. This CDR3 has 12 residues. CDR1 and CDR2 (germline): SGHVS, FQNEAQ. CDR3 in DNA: TGTGCCAGCAGCTTACGGAATTCACCCCTCCACTTT. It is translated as CASSLRNSPLHF.

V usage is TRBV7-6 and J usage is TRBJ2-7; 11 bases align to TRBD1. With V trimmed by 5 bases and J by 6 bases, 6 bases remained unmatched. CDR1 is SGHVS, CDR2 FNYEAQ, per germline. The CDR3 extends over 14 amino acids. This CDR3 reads CASSRGTGGTEQYF. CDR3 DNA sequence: TGTGCCAGCAGCCGCGGGACAGGGGGGACCGAGCAGTACTTC.

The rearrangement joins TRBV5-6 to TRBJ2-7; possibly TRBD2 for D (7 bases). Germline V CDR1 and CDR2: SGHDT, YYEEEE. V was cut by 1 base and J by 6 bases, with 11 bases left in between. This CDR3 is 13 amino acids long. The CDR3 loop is CASSLNREGEQYF. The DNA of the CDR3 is TGTGCCAGCAGCTTGAACAGGGAGGGCGAGCAGTACTTC. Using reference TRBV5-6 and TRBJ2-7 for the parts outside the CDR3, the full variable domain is DAGVTQSPTHLIKTRGQQVTLRCSPKSGHDTVSWYQQALGQGPQFIFQYYEEEERQRGNFPDRFSGHQFPNYSSELNVNALLLGDSALYLCASSLNREGEQYFGPGTRLTVT.

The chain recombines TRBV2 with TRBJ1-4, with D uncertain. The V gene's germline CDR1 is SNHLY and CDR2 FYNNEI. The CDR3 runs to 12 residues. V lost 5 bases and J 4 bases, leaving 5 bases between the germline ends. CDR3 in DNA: TGTGCCAGCAGTACCCGTAATGAAAAACTGTTTTTT. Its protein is CASSTRNEKLFF.

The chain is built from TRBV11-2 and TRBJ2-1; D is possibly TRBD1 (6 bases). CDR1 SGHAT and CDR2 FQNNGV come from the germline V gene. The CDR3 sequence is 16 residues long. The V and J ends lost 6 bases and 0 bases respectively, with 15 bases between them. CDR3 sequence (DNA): TGTGCCAGCAGGTATCTTACAGGGCTCTCCTACAATGAGCAGTTCTTC. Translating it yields CASRYLTGLSYNEQFF.

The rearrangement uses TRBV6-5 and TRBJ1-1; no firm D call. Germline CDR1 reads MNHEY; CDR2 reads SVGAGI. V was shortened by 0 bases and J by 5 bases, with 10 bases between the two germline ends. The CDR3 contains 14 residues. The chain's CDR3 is CASSYSPGRTEAFF. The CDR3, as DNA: TGTGCCAGCAGTTACTCGCCAGGAAGAACTGAAGCTTTCTTT.

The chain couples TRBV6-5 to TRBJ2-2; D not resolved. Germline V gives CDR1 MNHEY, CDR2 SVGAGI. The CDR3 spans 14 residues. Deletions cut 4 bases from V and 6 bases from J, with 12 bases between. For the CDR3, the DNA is TGTGCCAGCAGTTTCGGCAGCTGGGCCGGGGAGCTGTTTTTT. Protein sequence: CASSFGSWAGELFF.

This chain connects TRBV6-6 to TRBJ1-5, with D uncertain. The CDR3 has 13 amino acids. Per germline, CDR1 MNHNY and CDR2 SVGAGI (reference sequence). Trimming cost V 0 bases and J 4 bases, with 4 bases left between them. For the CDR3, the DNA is TGTGCCAGCAGTTACTCGGAGAATCAGCCCCAGCATTTT. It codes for CASSYSENQPQHF.

CDR3 sequence (DNA): TGTGCCAGCAGACGGGATAGTCTTTCTAACCAAGAGCAGTTCTTC. Its translation is CASRRDSLSNQEQFF. The genes are TRBV6-1 and TRBJ2-1; D is possibly TRBD2 (5 bases). Between the trimmed V and J ends, which lost 6 bases and 10 bases, there was a span of 22 bases. Germline V CDR1 and CDR2: MNHNS, SASEGT. The CDR3 has 15 amino acids.

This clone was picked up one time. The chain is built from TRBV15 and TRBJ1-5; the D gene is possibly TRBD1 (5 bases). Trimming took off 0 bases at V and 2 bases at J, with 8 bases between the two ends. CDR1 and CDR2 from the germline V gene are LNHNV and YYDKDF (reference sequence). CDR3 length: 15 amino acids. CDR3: CATSRDGGGNQPQHF. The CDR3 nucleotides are TGTGCCACCAGCAGAGACGGGGGGGGCAATCAGCCCCAGCATTTT. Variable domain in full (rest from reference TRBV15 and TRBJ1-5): DAMVIQNPRYQVTQFGKPVTLSCSQTLNHNVMYWYQQKSSQAPKLLFHYYDKDFNNEADTPDNFQSRRPNTSFCFLDIRSPGLGDTAMYLCATSRDGGGNQPQHFGDGTRLSIL.

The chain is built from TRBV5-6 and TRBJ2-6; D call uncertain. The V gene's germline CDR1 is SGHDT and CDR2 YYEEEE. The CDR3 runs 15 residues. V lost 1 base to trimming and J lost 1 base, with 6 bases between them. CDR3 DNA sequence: TGTGCCAGCAGCTTGTCGGTATCTGGGGCCAACGTCCTGACTTTC. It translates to CASSLSVSGANVLTF.

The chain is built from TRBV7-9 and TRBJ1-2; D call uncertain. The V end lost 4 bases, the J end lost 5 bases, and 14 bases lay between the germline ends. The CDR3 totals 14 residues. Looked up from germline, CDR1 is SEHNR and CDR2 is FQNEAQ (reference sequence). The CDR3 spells CASSSSGMHYGYTF. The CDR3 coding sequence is TGTGCCAGCAGCTCCTCCGGGATGCATTATGGCTACACCTTC.